The 6 T cell receptor beta chains below all came from one sample that was sequenced in a study of CD8 T cells in ankylosing spondylitis (dated by TCRdb to the late 2010s). Preparation of the library involved 5' RACE. The sequencer was an Illumina HiSeq 2500. TCRdb ran its own pipeline on the public reads, namely fastp trimming at Q25 and MiXCR clone calling, and kept in-frame beta chains. Each CDR3 protein gets just one entry, which takes the most common genes and DNA from the rows behind it. The sample table lists some 200,000 distinct CDR3 sequences, 6% to 8.5% of them with a count of one. Of the sample, approximately 15% is held by the ten largest clones. Results and caveats for the whole study, not just this receptor: Blood from ankylosing spondylitis patients appeared to be characterized by a TCR beta motif composed of eight highly homologous amino acid variants.

The antigens of these receptors remain unknown. Sequencing was performed on blood, either unsorted or a sorted T cell fraction (not recorded which). These receptors originate from a male donor with ankylosing spondylitis.

The chain is built from TRBV7-9 and TRBJ2-1, with no clear D. CDR1 is SEHNR and CDR2 is FQNEAQ in the germline V gene (reference sequence). Trimming took off 8 bases at V and 0 bases at J, with 8 bases between the two ends. There are 13 residues in the CDR3. CDR3 amino acids: CASLSDSYNEQFF. CDR3 in DNA: TGTGCCAGCTTATCGGACTCCTACAATGAGCAGTTCTTC.

This clonotype was counted many times. The chain recombines TRBV24-1 with TRBJ2-2; 10 nucleotides line up with TRBD1. J lost 5 bases, V lost 9 bases, and 2 bases had no gene match. Germline V gene data show CDR1 as KGHDR and CDR2 as SFDVKD. The CDR3 totals 13 residues. The CDR3: CATAGQGTGELFF. The CDR3 DNA reads TGTGCCACCGCGGGACAGGGGACCGGGGAGCTGTTTTTT.

The gene calls are TRBV4-3 and TRBJ1-2; possible D gene TRBD1, 6 bases. The CDR3 length is 17 residues. Trimming took 0 bases from V and 8 from J, leaving 22 bases between them. Germline values: CDR1 LGHNA, CDR2 YSLEER. The CDR3 DNA reads as TGCGCCAGCAGCCAAGAAGGCTCAGGGGCCCAAGCAGGAGGCTACACCTTC. Translated: CASSQEGSGAQAGGYTF.

This clonotype was counted a few times. V usage is TRBV20-1 and J usage is TRBJ2-2; 10 positions match TRBD2. The CDR3 consists of 19 residues. CDR1 and CDR2 from the germline V gene are DFQATT and SNEGSKA (reference sequence). The V segment lost 0 bases and the J segment 1 base; nucleotides outside the gene matches: 11. CDR3 sequence reads: CSARDGLRAGGLNTGELFF. CDR3 bases: TGCAGTGCTAGAGATGGTTTGAGAGCGGGGGGGCTGAACACCGGGGAGCTGTTTTTT.

This chain joins TRBV12-3 or TRBV12-4 and TRBJ2-1; D might be TRBD2 (6 bases). The length of the CDR3 is 12 residues. V was trimmed by 8 bases and J by 8 bases, leaving 13 bases between them. Here the CDR3 DNA reads TGTGCCAGCCGAAGTTGGGGGGATGAGCAGTTCTTC. This gives the protein CASRSWGDEQFF.

This clonotype was seen repeatedly, ten times or more. V usage is TRBV10-3 and J usage is TRBJ1-2; 8 nucleotides line up with TRBD1. CDR3 length: 14 amino acids. Germline V gene data show CDR1 as ENHRY and CDR2 as SYGVKD. Trimming took 10 bases from V and 2 from J; bases not matched to a gene: 9. CDR3 sequence (DNA): TGTGCCACCCTCGGACAGGGCGTGAACTATGGCTACACCTTC. Protein sequence: CATLGQGVNYGYTF.